This T cell receptor (beta chain) was obtained from a study of blood T cell repertoires in COVID-19. Study-wide background: COVID-19 samples collected from the United States, Italy and Spain covered acute and convalescent phases. PBMCs, B-cell-depleted T cells, or T cells provided the cDNA or gDNA that made up the material.

V shed 3 bases and J 3 bases; nucleotides not matched to a gene: 3. The CDR3 is 14 amino acids. From germline, CDR1 is KGHSH and CDR2 LQKENI. Per the study methods: Estimates of nucleated cell counts were drawn from the amplification of reference gene primers. The repertoire was sequenced with immunoSEQ multiplex PCR; TCRdb's copy has only in-frame clones and lacks some. V, J and clone size reflect that table, while D and trimming were determined from the DNA. The repertoire holds hundreds of thousands of clones, with 90% as singletons. The material sequenced was peripheral blood. The receptor was isolated from a woman aged 18 to 35 with acute or convalescent COVID-19. V and J are TRBV18 and TRBJ2-7; 9 nucleotides match TRBD2. CDR3 protein: CASSPGGGDYEQYF. The CDR3 region has the DNA TGTGCCAGCTCACCGGGCGGGGGGGACTACGAGCAGTACTTC.